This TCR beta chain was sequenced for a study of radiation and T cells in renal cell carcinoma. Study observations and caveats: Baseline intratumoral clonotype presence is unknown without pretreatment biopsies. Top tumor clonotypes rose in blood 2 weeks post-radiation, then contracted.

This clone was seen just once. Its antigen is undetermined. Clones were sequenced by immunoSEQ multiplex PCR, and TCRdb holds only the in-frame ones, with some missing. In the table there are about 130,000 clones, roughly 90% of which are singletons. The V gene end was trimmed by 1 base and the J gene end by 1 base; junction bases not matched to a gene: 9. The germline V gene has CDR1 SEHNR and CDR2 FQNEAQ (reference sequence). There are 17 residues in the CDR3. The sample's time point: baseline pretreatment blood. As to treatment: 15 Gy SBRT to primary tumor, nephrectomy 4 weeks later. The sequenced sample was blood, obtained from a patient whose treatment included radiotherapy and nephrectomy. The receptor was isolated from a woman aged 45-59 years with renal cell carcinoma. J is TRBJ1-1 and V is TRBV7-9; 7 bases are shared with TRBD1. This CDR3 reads CASSLGMTGSWNTEAFF. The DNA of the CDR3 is TGTGCCAGCAGCTTAGGGATGACAGGGAGCTGGAACACTGAAGCTTTCTTT.